What follows are 21 T cell receptor beta chains derived from one specimen sequenced in a study of OX40 agonist ivuxolimab in advanced cancers. Using immunoSEQ multiplex PCR, the repertoire was profiled, and TCRdb retains in-frame clones only, with some absent. The profile shows some 97,000 clones, around 89% of them singletons. Specimen: CD4+ or CD8+ T cells sorted from blood, collected in a trial of the OX40 agonist ivuxolimab. The receptors derive from an adult with an advanced solid tumor such as melanoma, head and neck, liver or kidney cancer.

The rearrangement joins TRBV19 to TRBJ2-5, with 10 positions matching TRBD1. With 4 bases clipped from V and 2 bases from J, the junction kept 4 bases outside the gene matches. The CDR3 runs to 15 residues. Germline V gene sequence: CDR1 LNHDA, CDR2 SQIVND (reference sequence). Written as DNA, the CDR3 is TGTGCCAGTAGTAGGGGGACAGGGGCGCAAGAGACCCAGTACTTC. It yields the protein CASSRGTGAQETQYF. The full variable domain, rest sourced from reference TRBV19 and TRBJ2-5, is DGGITQSPKYLFRKEGQNVTLSCEQNLNHDAMYWYRQDPGQGLRLIYYSQIVNDFQKGDIAEGYSVSREKKESFPLTVTSAQKNPTAFYLCASSRGTGAQETQYFGPGTRLLVL.

This sequence joins TRBV13 and TRBJ2-7, with 9 nucleotides matching TRBD1. The CDR3 sequence is 16 residues long. CDR1 is PRHDT, CDR2 FYEKMQ, per germline (reference sequence). V shed 5 bases and J 6 bases; nucleotides not matched to a gene: 14. In DNA form, the CDR3 reads TGTGCCAGCAGCACCGGACAGGGGAACTTAATGGGCGAGCAGTACTTC. Protein: CASSTGQGNLMGEQYF.

This clone was detected only once. The chain carries TRBV5-1 and TRBJ2-2; D call uncertain. Germline CDR1 reads SGHRS; CDR2 reads YFSETQ. This CDR3 has 16 residues. The V end lost 1 base, the J end lost 6 bases, and 16 bases lay between the germline ends. The CDR3 is CASSLSAKVRSGELFF. CDR3 nucleotides: TGCGCCAGCAGCTTGTCGGCAAAGGTTCGATCCGGGGAGCTGTTTTTT.

The V gene is TRBV5-8, the J gene TRBJ1-1; tentatively, D is TRBD1 (5 bases). Trimming cost V 4 bases and J 1 base, with 8 bases left between them. The CDR3 extends over 13 amino acids. Germline assignment: CDR1 SGHTS and CDR2 YDEGEE. Here the CDR3 DNA reads TGTGCCAGCAGCCGGACACGGAACACTGAAGCTTTCTTT. This gives the protein CASSRTRNTEAFF.

The rearrangement joins TRBV27 to TRBJ1-1; D unresolved. V gave up 7 bases and J gave up 2 bases, with 11 bases separating them. In germline, CDR1 is MNHEY, CDR2 SMNVEV (reference sequence). This CDR3 contains 13 residues. CDR3 in amino acids: CASIGVTNTEAFF. The CDR3, as DNA: TGTGCCAGCATAGGTGTAACTAACACTGAAGCTTTCTTT.

The chain joins TRBV27 to TRBJ2-1; 9 nucleotides match TRBD2. Trimming at V came to 4 bases and at J to 6 bases, leaving 13 bases not matched to a gene. Germline CDR1 and CDR2: MNHEY and SMNVEV (reference sequence). The CDR3 is made up of 17 amino acids. The DNA of the CDR3 is TGTGCCAGCAGTTCCCCCGGGGCTAGCGGGGTCTTCAATGAGCAGTTCTTC. It codes for CASSSPGASGVFNEQFF.

In its sample, this clone was seen a few times. The rearrangement joins TRBV5-1 to TRBJ1-4, with 8 bases identical to TRBD1. CDR3 length equals 14 residues. From germline, CDR1 is SGHRS and CDR2 YFSETQ. V shed 4 bases, J shed 2 bases, and the junction held 1 base outside the gene matches. As DNA, the CDR3 is TGCGCCAGCAGCGGGACAGGCACTAATGAAAAACTGTTTTTT. This codes for CASSGTGTNEKLFF.

The V call is TRBV19, the J call TRBJ2-4; 12 bases map to TRBD1. Germline CDR1 is LNHDA and CDR2 is SQIVND (reference sequence). This CDR3 comprises 20 residues. Unmatched junction bases numbered 15, after V lost 3 bases and J lost 3 bases. CDR3: CASSILPGQGAEGFKNIQYF. CDR3 coding DNA: TGTGCCAGTAGTATTCTTCCGGGACAGGGGGCCGAGGGGTTCAAAAACATTCAGTACTTC.

V usage is TRBV2 and J usage is TRBJ2-4; D is perhaps TRBD1 (6 bases). The CDR3 consists of 19 residues. In germline, CDR1 is SNHLY, CDR2 FYNNEI. V was cut by 5 bases and J by 2 bases, with 25 bases left in between. In nucleotides, the CDR3 is TGTGCCAGCAGTTTCAGAGGGACATCCGACCGTCGTTCCAAAAACATTCAGTACTTC. Translation: CASSFRGTSDRRSKNIQYF.

A remark on this clone: Additional DNA sequences in this sample encode the identical CDR3. The V call is TRBV9, the J call TRBJ1-2; 9 nucleotides align to TRBD1. This CDR3 region has 14 residues. In germline, CDR1 is SGDLS, CDR2 YYNGEE. Unmatched junction bases numbered 3, after V lost 4 bases and J lost 2 bases. CDR3 DNA: TGTGCCAGCAGCCTTGGACAGGGGAACTATGGCTACACCTTC. Translation: CASSLGQGNYGYTF.

This clone appeared once. The chain couples TRBV19 to TRBJ1-1; D call uncertain. Trimming took 5 bases from V and 4 from J, leaving 14 bases between them. The CDR3 length is 14 residues. Germline CDR1 and CDR2: LNHDA and SQIVND (reference sequence). DNA of the CDR3: TGTGCCAGTAGTCGAAAAACGAGAAGCACTGAAGCTTTCTTT. This codes for CASSRKTRSTEAFF.

The chain employs TRBV9 and TRBJ1-2; D is undetermined. V was pared by 3 bases and J by 13 bases, with 19 bases between. The CDR3 contains 13 residues. CDR1 and CDR2 (germline): SGDLS, YYNGEE. The DNA of the CDR3 is TGTGCCAGCAGCGGGGTACAAGGAGCCGGGATCACCTTC. It is translated as CASSGVQGAGITF. Supplemented by reference TRBV9 and TRBJ1-2, the full variable domain reads DSGVTQTPKHLITATGQRVTLRCSPRSGDLSVYWYQQSLDQGLQFLIQYYNGEERAKGNILERFSAQQFPDLHSELNLSSLELGDSALYFCASSGVQGAGITFGSGTRLTVV.

The chain uses TRBV6-6 and TRBJ2-1; D is unclear. CDR1 and CDR2 from the germline V gene are MNHNY and SVGAGI (reference sequence). This CDR3 has 11 residues. V lost 5 bases and J lost 7, with 6 bases in between. CDR3 protein: CASSLVNEQFF. Written as DNA, the CDR3 is TGTGCCAGCAGTCTCGTTAATGAGCAGTTCTTC.

A word on this clone: At one of its ends the junction is not consistent with the germline gene, which may arise from a read error. The gene calls are TRBV27 and TRBJ1-5, with D possibly being TRBD1 (5 bases). This CDR3 contains 17 residues. Germline-derived CDR1 and CDR2 are MNHEY and SMNVEV (reference sequence). Written as DNA, the CDR3 is TGTGCCAGCAGTTTAAAGGGCCCACAGGTTGGGAATCAGGCCCAGCATTTT. Protein sequence: CASSLKGPQVGNQAQHF.

This clone was seen a handful of times. Within the sample, other DNA sequences also encode this same CDR3. This sequence joins TRBV19 and TRBJ2-7; D is possibly TRBD2 (5 bases). Germline CDR1 is LNHDA and CDR2 is SQIVND (reference sequence). V was cut by 3 bases and J by 0 bases, with 6 bases left in between. CDR3 length: 13 amino acids. Here the CDR3 reads CASSIGSSYEQYF. CDR3 DNA sequence: TGTGCCAGTAGTATTGGGAGCTCCTACGAGCAGTACTTC.

This chain links TRBV10-1 with TRBJ1-2; D is undetermined. This CDR3 spans 13 amino acids. V was pared by 1 base and J by 4 bases, with 7 bases between. The germline V gene has CDR1 WNHNN and CDR2 SYGVQD (reference sequence). CDR3 protein: CASSEFSGYGYTF. The DNA of the CDR3 is TGCGCCAGCAGTGAGTTTTCTGGCTATGGCTACACCTTC.

The sample holds a few counts of this clone. V gene TRBV6-6 combines with J gene TRBJ2-7; TRBD2 is a possible D gene (5 bases). Trimming took 6 bases from V and 0 from J, leaving 12 bases between them. In germline, CDR1 is MNHNY, CDR2 SVGAGI (reference sequence). The CDR3 contains 14 residues. The DNA for the CDR3 is TGTGCCAGCAGGAACGGGATGAGCTCCTACGAGCAGTACTTC. It translates to CASRNGMSSYEQYF.

The V call is TRBV10-3, the J call TRBJ1-2, with D perhaps matching TRBD1 (6 bases). CDR1 and CDR2 from the germline V gene are ENHRY and SYGVKD. The length of the CDR3 is 12 residues. V was clipped by 8 bases and J by 4 bases, with 11 bases between them. CDR3 protein: CAIRGGGYGYTF. Written as DNA, the CDR3 is TGTGCCATCCGGGGGGGCGGCTATGGCTACACCTTC.

The chain carries TRBV18 and TRBJ1-4, with D perhaps matching TRBD1 (6 bases). CDR1 and CDR2 from the germline V gene are KGHSH and LQKENI. Deletions cut 0 bases from V and 8 bases from J, with 13 bases between. This CDR3 region has 15 residues. The DNA for the CDR3 is TGTGCCAGCTCACCACCATGGGGGGCTGGAGAAAAACTGTTTTTT. This encodes CASSPPWGAGEKLFF. Based on the CDR3 plus reference TRBV18 and TRBJ1-4, the full variable domain is NAGVMQNPRHLVRRRGQEARLRCSPMKGHSHVYWYRQLPEEGLKFMVYLQKENIIDESGMPKERFSAEFPKEGPSILRIQQVVRGDSAAYFCASSPPWGAGEKLFFGSGTQLSVL.

For the CDR3, the DNA is TGTGCCTGGAGTGTAGGCTATAGCAATCAGCCCCAGCATTTT. Translating it yields CAWSVGYSNQPQHF. The chain carries TRBV30 and TRBJ1-5; D remains unclear. Germline V gene lookup returns CDR1 GTSNPN and CDR2 SVGIG (reference sequence). The CDR3 extends over 14 amino acids. V was clipped by 0 bases and J by 0 bases, with 6 bases between them.

This sequence joins TRBV2 and TRBJ1-2; TRBD1 agrees at 10 bases. From germline, CDR1 is SNHLY and CDR2 FYNNEI. There are 13 residues in the CDR3. The V and J ends lost 6 bases and 6 bases, in that order; junction bases with no gene match: 4. Here the CDR3 reads CASSRDRGDGYTF. The CDR3 DNA is TGTGCCAGCAGCCGGGACAGGGGAGATGGCTACACCTTC.